The 20 T cell receptor beta chains reported below all come from one sample, sequenced in a study of cytomegalovirus exposure and HLA in healthy donors. Data came from immunoSEQ multiplex PCR; TCRdb stores just in-frame clones and leaves some out. The data contain roughly 68,000 clones, roughly 91% of them seen just once; the ten biggest clones take up over 1.5%. The sample consisted of PBMCs. The receptor set was obtained from a young woman in good health and CMV-seronegative.

The gene calls are TRBV7-2 and TRBJ1-2; 12 bases match TRBD1. The CDR3 is 16 amino acids. V gave up 1 base and J gave up 7 bases; unmatched junction bases: 7. CDR1 and CDR2 (germline): SGHTA, FQGNSA. CDR3 in amino acids: CASSLEVGQGAIGYTF. For the CDR3, the DNA is TGTGCCAGCAGCTTAGAGGTGGGACAGGGGGCGATTGGCTACACCTTC.

This chain connects TRBV5-1 to TRBJ1-1; D is perhaps TRBD1 (5 bases). The V end lost 4 bases, the J end lost 4 bases, and 8 bases lay between the germline ends. Looked up from germline, CDR1 is SGHRS and CDR2 is YFSETQ. The CDR3 sequence is 12 residues long. This CDR3 reads CASSPGGTEAFF. CDR3 bases: TGCGCCAGCAGCCCCGGGGGCACTGAAGCTTTCTTT.

The chain uses TRBV6-1 and TRBJ2-1, with TRBD2 identical over 8 bases. Germline CDR1 and CDR2: MNHNS and SASEGT. The ends lost 6 bases at V and 7 bases at J; junction bases unmatched: 5. This CDR3 spans 13 amino acids. The CDR3 nucleotides read TGTGCCAGCAGGGGGACTAGTACGAATGAGCAGTTCTTC. Translation: CASRGTSTNEQFF.

The table lists this clone with a few counts. CDR3 in amino acids: CASSPGVSGYTF. CDR3 DNA sequence: TGTGCCAGCAGTCCAGGGGTGTCTGGCTACACCTTC. The rearrangement uses TRBV2 and TRBJ1-2; TRBD1 is a possible D gene (6 bases). Per germline, CDR1 SNHLY and CDR2 FYNNEI. The length of the CDR3 is 12 residues. V lost 5 bases, J lost 7 bases, and 11 bases lay in between.

J is TRBJ2-1 and V is TRBV4-1; 8 nucleotides match TRBD2. Germline CDR1 is MGHRA and CDR2 is YSYEKL. CDR3 length: 17 amino acids. Trimming at V came to 6 bases and at J to 6 bases, leaving 16 bases not matched to a gene. The CDR3 reads CASSSGGRTPYSNEQFF. In nucleotides, the CDR3 is TGCGCCAGCAGTTCAGGCGGGAGGACCCCCTACAGCAATGAGCAGTTCTTC.

The chain couples TRBV5-6 to TRBJ2-6; D is uncertain. Trimming removed 2 bases from V and 4 bases from J, with 16 bases in between. The CDR3 runs 17 residues. Germline values: CDR1 SGHDT, CDR2 YYEEEE. CDR3: CASSLVVESMGANVLTF. Here the CDR3 DNA reads TGTGCCAGCAGCTTAGTGGTGGAGAGTATGGGGGCCAACGTCCTGACTTTC.

The chain is built from TRBV28 and TRBJ1-1; D unresolved. The V end lost 6 bases, the J end lost 1 base, and 9 bases lay between the germline ends. The length of the CDR3 is 13 residues. Germline V CDR1 and CDR2: MDHEN, SYDVKM. CDR3 bases: TGTGCCAGCAGGGTGAGGAGGAACACTGAAGCTTTCTTT. The encoded protein is CASRVRRNTEAFF. Looking up the rest from reference TRBV28 and TRBJ1-1 gives the full variable domain: DVKVTQSSRYLVKRTGEKVFLECVQDMDHENMFWYRQDPGLGLRLIYFSYDVKMKEKGDIPEGYSVSREKKERFSLILESASTNQTSMYLCASRVRRNTEAFFGQGTRLTVV.

The chain carries TRBV6-4 and TRBJ1-1, with TRBD1 as a possible D gene (5 bases). The CDR3 has 17 amino acids. Germline CDR1 and CDR2: MRHNA and SNTAGT. The ends were cut back, 3 bases at V and 4 bases at J, with 21 bases in the middle. The CDR3 sequence: CASSESHGRDFGTEAFF. CDR3 in DNA: TGTGCCAGCAGTGAATCACATGGTCGGGACTTTGGCACTGAAGCTTTCTTT.

For the CDR3, the DNA is TGCGCCAGCAGTGAAGAATGGCGGGCGAATCAGCCCCAGCATTTT. Residues: CASSEEWRANQPQHF. V and J are TRBV10-2 and TRBJ1-5, with D uncertain. Germline values: CDR1 WSHSY, CDR2 SAAADI. V lost 3 bases, J lost 4 bases, and 13 bases lay in between. This CDR3 contains 15 residues.

J is TRBJ2-7 and V is TRBV14; D gene uncertain. CDR3 size: 13 residues. Germline CDR1 reads SGHDN; CDR2 reads FVKESK. V gave up 4 bases and J gave up 4 bases, with 11 bases separating them. The CDR3 DNA sequence: TGTGCCAGCAGCCCAGAGACACCTTACGAGCAGTACTTC. It codes for CASSPETPYEQYF.

This chain links TRBV19 with TRBJ2-3; D is possibly TRBD1 (8 bases). This CDR3 region has 14 residues. CDR1 and CDR2 (germline): LNHDA, SQIVND (reference sequence). The germline V and J ends were trimmed by 7 bases and 3 bases, with 14 bases remaining between them. The CDR3 protein is CASKGQGGTDTQYF. In DNA, the CDR3 is TGTGCCAGTAAAGGACAGGGAGGGACAGATACGCAGTATTTT.

This clone was recorded only once. The chain employs TRBV9 and TRBJ2-7, with D perhaps TRBD1 (5 bases). V gave up 0 bases and J gave up 0 bases, with 7 bases separating them. This CDR3 has 14 residues. Germline-derived CDR1 and CDR2 are SGDLS and YYNGEE. In nucleotides, the CDR3 is TGTGCCAGCAGCGTAGAAGACAGCTCCTACGAGCAGTACTTC. It encodes CASSVEDSSYEQYF.

This clone was seen only once. V gene TRBV4-1 combines with J gene TRBJ2-7; D gene ambiguous. CDR1 is MGHRA, CDR2 YSYEKL, per germline. CDR3 length: 13 amino acids. V was pared by 1 base and J by 4 bases, with 8 bases between. The CDR3 DNA sequence: TGCGCCAGCAGCCAAGGTCCCTCTTACGAGCAGTACTTC. This gives the protein CASSQGPSYEQYF.

This chain links TRBV5-1 with TRBJ2-5; no clear D gene. The CDR3 loop spans 14 amino acids. Between the trimmed V and J ends, which lost 4 bases and 0 bases, there was a span of 10 bases. Germline CDR1 SGHRS, CDR2 YFSETQ. The CDR3 DNA is TGCGCCAGCAGCGTCGCGTCCCACCAAGAGACCCAGTACTTC. This gives the protein CASSVASHQETQYF. Full variable domain (outside the CDR3, taken from reference TRBV5-1 and TRBJ2-5): KAGVTQTPRYLIKTRGQQVTLSCSPISGHRSVSWYQQTPGQGLQFLFEYFSETQRNKGNFPGRFSGRQFSNSRSEMNVSTLELGDSALYLCASSVASHQETQYFGPGTRLLVL.

The V call is TRBV5-1, the J call TRBJ2-5; a weak D match, TRBD1 (5 bases). The CDR3 length is 14 residues. Germline CDR1 SGHRS, CDR2 YFSETQ. V was shortened by 5 bases and J by 5 bases, with 16 bases between the two germline ends. The CDR3 loop reads CASRGRQGGETQYF. The CDR3, as DNA: TGCGCCAGCAGAGGTCGGCAGGGCGGTGAGACCCAGTACTTC.

The rearrangement uses TRBV27 and TRBJ1-6, with D hard to call. Per germline, CDR1 MNHEY and CDR2 SMNVEV (reference sequence). V was shortened by 8 bases and J by 8 bases, with 22 bases between the two germline ends. The length of the CDR3 is 16 residues. CDR3 in amino acids: CASALSLDLGYSPLHF. CDR3 DNA sequence: TGTGCCAGCGCCCTTTCCCTGGACTTGGGGTATTCACCCCTCCACTTT.

The V call is TRBV4-3, the J call TRBJ2-1; 12 nucleotides line up with TRBD2. This CDR3 contains 16 residues. V lost 2 bases to trimming and J lost 3 bases; unmatched junction nucleotides: 2. Germline V CDR1 and CDR2: LGHNA, YSLEER. CDR3 sequence (DNA): TGCGCCAGCAGCCAACGGACTAGCGGGGTCTACAATGAGCAGTTCTTC. It codes for CASSQRTSGVYNEQFF.

This clone was picked up one time. The chain has TRBV28 and TRBJ2-5, with 9 bases fitting TRBD2. CDR3 length equals 15 residues. V dropped 5 bases and J dropped 3; count of bases not matched to a gene: 7. The germline V gene has CDR1 MDHEN and CDR2 SYDVKM. The CDR3 nucleotides are TGTGCCAGCAGTATAGGGACTAGCTTTAAAGAGACCCAGTACTTC. As protein: CASSIGTSFKETQYF. The full variable domain, rest sourced from reference TRBV28 and TRBJ2-5, is DVKVTQSSRYLVKRTGEKVFLECVQDMDHENMFWYRQDPGLGLRLIYFSYDVKMKEKGDIPEGYSVSREKKERFSLILESASTNQTSMYLCASSIGTSFKETQYFGPGTRLLVL.

The chain recombines TRBV21-1 with TRBJ2-5; TRBD2, as called in the table, went unchecked against the DNA. TRBV21-1 is marked as a pseudogene. This CDR3 contains 17 residues. The CDR3 loop reads CASSKKVVAGAQETQYF. The CDR3 bases are TGTGCCAGCAGCAAGAAGGTAGTAGCGGGGGCCCAAGAGACCCAGTACTTC.

Concerning this clone itself: One end of the junction does not line up with germline, which may come from a read error. The CDR3 protein is CASSTNSGYTF. The CDR3 region has the DNA TGTGCCAGCAGCACCAACTCTGGCTACACCTTC. The rearrangement joins TRBV9 to TRBJ1-2; no definite D call. CDR3 length equals 11 residues. Germline CDR1 and CDR2: SGDLS and YYNGEE.